This TCR beta chain was recovered during a study of blood T cell repertoires in COVID-19. Turning to the study itself: Samples came from the United States, Italy and Spain, spanning acute and convalescent COVID-19.

The repertoire was sequenced with immunoSEQ multiplex PCR; TCRdb's copy has only in-frame clones and lacks some. The sample records around 99,000 clones, 79% being singletons. This CDR3 comprises 17 residues. After removal of 6 bases from V and 4 bases from J, the junction contained 14 bases not matched to a gene. CDR1 SGDLS and CDR2 YYNGEE come from the germline V gene. V gene TRBV9 combines with J gene TRBJ2-2, with 8 positions matching TRBD1. This receptor was identified in a woman of 80 years or more with active or convalescent COVID-19. The sequenced sample was peripheral blood. CDR3 sequence (DNA): TGTGCCAGCACCACTTCAGCAGGGGGCGAGGCCACCGGGGAGCTGTTTTTT. This sequence encodes CASTTSAGGEATGELFF.